A single sample is the source of the 25 T cell receptor beta chains below, sequenced in a study of T cells after yellow fever vaccination. MiXCR was run by TCRdb on the 5' RACE reads, yielding one entry per CDR3 protein. The table has approximately 180,000 distinct CDR3 sequences, about 6.2% seen once. The sequencing here drew on CD4+ T cells sorted from PBMCs, taken on the day of the first yellow fever vaccination. These receptors all stem from a man aged 18 to 35 who received the YFV17D yellow fever vaccine.

Ten or more counts support this clonotype. V gene TRBV28 combines with J gene TRBJ2-1; 8 nucleotides agree with TRBD2. Germline loops: CDR1 MDHEN, CDR2 SYDVKM. With 6 bases clipped from V and 3 bases from J, the junction kept 7 bases outside the gene matches. The CDR3 sequence is 15 residues long. CDR3 region: CASSPGGADYNEQFF. DNA of the CDR3: TGTGCCAGCAGCCCCGGGGGGGCCGACTACAATGAGCAGTTCTTC. Supplemented by reference TRBV28 and TRBJ2-1, the full variable domain reads DVKVTQSSRYLVKRTGEKVFLECVQDMDHENMFWYRQDPGLGLRLIYFSYDVKMKEKGDIPEGYSVSREKKERFSLILESASTNQTSMYLCASSPGGADYNEQFFGPGTRLTVL.

There are many counts of this clonotype. This chain links TRBV20-1 with TRBJ1-2; unclear D gene. CDR1 is DFQATT, CDR2 SNEGSKA, per germline (reference sequence). The CDR3 contains 11 residues. Trimming took off 3 bases at V and 8 bases at J, with 10 bases between the two ends. The CDR3 loop is CSASPRTGYTF. The CDR3 DNA follows: TGCAGTGCTAGTCCCAGGACCGGCTACACCTTC.

This clonotype was counted at least ten times. The chain employs TRBV6-5 and TRBJ1-3; D gene ambiguous. From germline, CDR1 is MNHEY and CDR2 SVGAGI. The CDR3 extends over 15 amino acids. Between the trimmed V and J ends, which lost 6 bases and 0 bases, there was a span of 12 bases. The CDR3, as DNA: TGTGCCAGCAGCCTCATACATGACTCTGGAAACACCATATATTTT. Residues: CASSLIHDSGNTIYF.

This clonotype appeared many times. The chain has TRBV6-5 and TRBJ2-1, with a possible D match to TRBD1 (6 bases). The CDR3 is 14 residues long. CDR1 is MNHEY and CDR2 is SVGAGI in the germline V gene. Trimming took 6 bases from V and 5 from J, leaving 14 bases between them. As DNA, the CDR3 is TGTGCCAGCAGAGTAGGGACACAGAACAATGAGCAGTTCTTC. Protein product: CASRVGTQNNEQFF.

This clonotype was detected many times. This chain connects TRBV5-1 to TRBJ2-1; tentatively, D is TRBD2 (6 bases). The CDR3 consists of 15 residues. V gave up 1 base and J gave up 7 bases, with 15 bases separating them. Germline CDR1 reads SGHRS; CDR2 reads YFSETQ. Here the CDR3 reads CASSLTVPRGNEQFF. For the CDR3, the DNA is TGCGCCAGCAGCTTGACAGTTCCCCGGGGGAATGAGCAGTTCTTC.

V usage is TRBV5-1 and J usage is TRBJ2-5; 8 bases are a match to TRBD1. CDR3 length equals 13 residues. After removal of 9 bases from V and 4 bases from J, the junction contained 8 bases not matched to a gene. Germline V CDR1 and CDR2: SGHRS, YFSETQ. CDR3 region: CATRTGIGETQYF. The CDR3 DNA follows: TGCGCCACCCGGACAGGGATAGGAGAGACCCAGTACTTC.

This clonotype came up many times. The chain links TRBV29-1 to TRBJ1-2; D is uncertain. V shed 2 bases and J shed 2 bases, with 18 bases lying between them. Germline CDR1 is SQVTM and CDR2 is ANQGSEA. This CDR3 has 16 residues. The CDR3 sequence is CSVELWGVLANYGYTF. CDR3 coding DNA: TGCAGCGTTGAATTGTGGGGAGTCTTGGCGAACTATGGCTACACCTTC.

This clonotype has a count of ten or more. The rearrangement uses TRBV12-3 or TRBV12-4 and TRBJ2-1, with 9 bases aligning to TRBD1. Germline trimming cut 4 bases from V and 4 bases from J; bases unmatched to any gene: 5. This CDR3 region has 15 residues. This chain's CDR3 is CASSYDRGLYNEQFF. CDR3 DNA sequence: TGTGCCAGCAGTTATGACAGGGGGTTGTACAATGAGCAGTTCTTC.

The chain employs TRBV19 and TRBJ2-7; a weak D match, TRBD2 (5 bases). CDR3 length: 15 amino acids. CDR1 is LNHDA and CDR2 is SQIVND in the germline V gene (reference sequence). The ends were cut back, 5 bases at V and 3 bases at J, with 17 bases in the middle. The CDR3 is CASSGPGSEGYEQYV. DNA of the CDR3: TGTGCCAGTAGTGGCCCGGGGAGTGAGGGCTACGAGCAGTACGTC.

The genes are TRBV28 and TRBJ2-5; 10 bases are shared with TRBD1. The V gene end was trimmed by 4 bases and the J gene end by 5 bases; junction bases not matched to a gene: 10. Germline V lookup: CDR1 MDHEN, CDR2 SYDVKM. The CDR3 contains 16 residues. The CDR3 DNA reads as TGTGCCAGCAGTTCCTTCGGGACAGGGGTGAAGGAGACCCAGTACTTC. It specifies CASSSFGTGVKETQYF.

Ten or more counts support this clonotype. The J gene is TRBJ2-1, the V gene TRBV2; 11 nucleotides match TRBD1. J lost 1 base, V lost 6 bases, and 2 bases had no gene match. The CDR3 runs 15 residues. Germline V lookup: CDR1 SNHLY, CDR2 FYNNEI. This CDR3 reads CASSGQGASYNEQFF. The CDR3 DNA sequence: TGTGCCAGCAGCGGACAGGGGGCTTCCTACAATGAGCAGTTCTTC.

This clonotype was observed a few times. This sequence joins TRBV7-9 and TRBJ2-7, with 9 bases matching TRBD1. From germline, CDR1 is SEHNR and CDR2 FQNEAQ (reference sequence). The V gene end was trimmed by 5 bases and the J gene end by 5 bases; junction bases not matched to a gene: 13. The CDR3 runs 16 residues. CDR3 DNA sequence: TGTGCCAGCAGCCAAGGGCCGGGACAGGGTACCCACGAGCAGTACTTC. Its translation is CASSQGPGQGTHEQYF.

This clonotype showed up many times. J is TRBJ2-3 and V is TRBV12-3 or TRBV12-4, with D unclear. V shed 2 bases and J shed 6 bases, with 6 bases lying between them. The CDR3 is made up of 12 amino acids. As DNA, the CDR3 is TGTGCCAGCAGTTTAACGTCGGATACGCAGTATTTT. Its translation is CASSLTSDTQYF.

The CDR3 protein is CASSYSSGSDLLPLHF. CDR3 DNA sequence: TGTGCCAGCAGTTACTCATCCGGGTCGGATCTCTTACCCCTCCACTTT. The chain combines TRBV6-5 with TRBJ1-6; D is uncertain. Deletions cut 0 bases from V and 12 bases from J, with 18 bases between. This CDR3 contains 16 residues. Germline lookup yields CDR1 MNHEY and CDR2 SVGAGI.

The V and J genes are TRBV9 and TRBJ1-6; D remains unclear. CDR3 size: 13 residues. The germline gives CDR1 SGDLS, CDR2 YYNGEE. V was shortened by 4 bases and J by 8 bases, with 10 bases between the two germline ends. The CDR3 bases are TGTGCCAGCAGCCCCGATGGGGATTCACCCCTCCACTTT. It specifies CASSPDGDSPLHF.

The gene calls are TRBV7-9 and TRBJ2-1; possible D gene TRBD1, 5 bases. The V gene lost 5 bases and the J gene lost 7 bases, with 18 bases spanning the gap. The CDR3 consists of 15 residues. Germline-derived CDR1 and CDR2 are SEHNR and FQNEAQ (reference sequence). CDR3 DNA sequence: TGTGCCAGCAGCCCGAAGTTCAGGGTTGGGAATGAGCAGTTCTTC. Amino acids: CASSPKFRVGNEQFF.

The chain uses TRBV12-3 or TRBV12-4 and TRBJ1-2; D unresolved. The ends were cut back, 3 bases at V and 3 bases at J, with 5 bases in the middle. The CDR3 covers 12 residues. This chain's CDR3 is CASSFLYYGYTF. CDR3 nucleotides: TGTGCCAGCAGTTTCCTATACTATGGCTACACCTTC.

In this sample, this clonotype turned up a few times. This chain joins TRBV5-6 and TRBJ1-5, with unresolved D. CDR3 length equals 14 residues. The V gene's germline CDR1 is SGHDT and CDR2 YYEEEE. The ends were cut back, 0 bases at V and 6 bases at J, with 10 bases in the middle. The CDR3 here is CASSLGQDGQPQHF. The DNA for the CDR3 is TGTGCCAGCAGCTTGGGCCAGGATGGTCAGCCCCAGCATTTT.

V gene TRBV12-3 or TRBV12-4 combines with J gene TRBJ1-5, with D hard to call. The CDR3 loop spans 15 amino acids. The V and J ends lost 3 bases and 1 base respectively, with 10 bases between them. This chain's CDR3 is CASSFRQASNQPQHF. The CDR3 DNA is TGTGCCAGCAGTTTCCGGCAGGCGAGCAATCAGCCCCAGCATTTT.

The sample holds many counts of this clonotype. The gene calls are TRBV7-3 and TRBJ2-1; possibly TRBD2 for D (6 bases). The germline gives CDR1 SGHTA, CDR2 FQGTGA. V was trimmed by 5 bases and J by 3 bases, leaving 17 bases between them. The CDR3 is 16 amino acids. Here the CDR3 reads CASSPYRTTLYNEQFF. The CDR3 DNA reads as TGTGCCAGCAGCCCTTATCGGACTACCCTCTACAATGAGCAGTTCTTC.

This clonotype showed up many times. The chain carries TRBV3-1 and TRBJ1-5; D is uncertain. The V gene lost 2 bases and the J gene lost 4 bases, with 12 bases spanning the gap. The CDR3 covers 15 residues. Germline V lookup: CDR1 LGHDT, CDR2 YNNKEL (reference sequence). The CDR3, as DNA: TGTGCCAGCAGCCAACGAGGTTATGCAAATCAGCCCCAGCATTTT. It codes for CASSQRGYANQPQHF.

This clonotype has at least ten counts. The chain has TRBV11-2 and TRBJ2-7; 9 bases align to TRBD1. This CDR3 contains 16 residues. Unmatched junction bases numbered 10, after V lost 4 bases and J lost 3 bases. CDR1 and CDR2 (germline): SGHAT, FQNNGV. CDR3 DNA sequence: TGTGCCAGCAGCTGGGACAGGGCAAGTGGCGGCTACGAGCAGTACTTC. This encodes CASSWDRASGGYEQYF.

Concerning this clonotype: A much larger clone lies one base from this, so it may be a read error. The J gene is TRBJ2-2, the V gene TRBV4-3; D ambiguous. Germline V gene lookup returns CDR1 LGHNA and CDR2 YSLEER. CDR3 length: 13 amino acids. V lost 1 base, J lost 5 bases, and 5 bases lay in between. This CDR3 is CASSQGHTGELFF. CDR3 bases: TGCGCCAGCAGCCAAGGGCATACCGGGGAGCTGTTTTTT.

This clonotype was seen a handful of times. The CDR3 nucleotides are TGTGCCAGCAGTGTCCTCTTTAATCAGCCCCAGCATTTT. Amino acids: CASSVLFNQPQHF. The chain has TRBV12-3 or TRBV12-4 and TRBJ1-5, with D unresolved. This CDR3 has 13 amino acids. V was trimmed by 5 bases and J by 4 bases, leaving 9 bases between them.

A few counts support this clonotype. This rearrangement joins TRBV3-1 to TRBJ1-3; unclear D gene. This CDR3 spans 13 amino acids. Germline loops: CDR1 LGHDT, CDR2 YNNKEL (reference sequence). Trimming cost V 4 bases and J 4 bases, with 8 bases left between them. CDR3 sequence (DNA): TGTGCCAGCAGCCCCTCGCTGGGAAACACCATATATTTT. Encoded protein: CASSPSLGNTIYF.